One and the same sample provided the 10 T cell receptor beta chains below, sequenced in a study of blood T cell repertoires in COVID-19. Measured with immunoSEQ multiplex PCR; TCRdb has only the in-frame clones, and not every one. The sample carries around 160,000 clones, 65% to 85% recorded once. Sequenced sample: PBMCs or T cells enriched from blood (not recorded which). All receptors come from a woman aged 50 to 60 who had been exposed to COVID-19.

The rearrangement uses TRBV4-3 and TRBJ2-3, with 11 bases that match TRBD2. V lost 1 base, J lost 6 bases, and 15 bases stayed unmatched. The germline CDR1 and CDR2 sequences are LGHNA and YSLEER. This CDR3 is built from 19 residues. The DNA of the CDR3 is TGCGCCAGCAGCCAAGTGAACCCGCTAGCGGGGGGCTCGGTGGATACGCAGTATTTT. Residues: CASSQVNPLAGGSVDTQYF.

The chain joins TRBV19 to TRBJ1-2, with D possibly being TRBD1 (6 bases). V was cut by 1 base and J by 4 bases, with 22 bases left in between. The CDR3 has 18 amino acids. The V gene's germline CDR1 is LNHDA and CDR2 SQIVND (reference sequence). CDR3 residues: CASSIVRGGRTSPYGYTF. Here the CDR3 DNA reads TGTGCCAGTAGTATAGTCCGTGGGGGCAGAACTTCTCCCTATGGCTACACCTTC.

This sequence joins TRBV7-8 and TRBJ2-2; D may be TRBD2 (7 bases). The V gene lost 5 bases and the J gene lost 4 bases, with 20 bases spanning the gap. The CDR3 runs 17 residues. Germline V gives CDR1 SGHVS, CDR2 FQNEAQ. CDR3 in amino acids: CASSPPLGGGGTGELFF. The CDR3 nucleotides are TGTGCCAGCAGCCCCCCTCTGGGGGGAGGGGGCACCGGGGAGCTGTTTTTT.

DNA for the CDR3: TGCGCCAGCAGCTTCCGGCAGGGGGCAACTAATGAAAAACTGTTTTTT. Its protein product is CASSFRQGATNEKLFF. J is TRBJ1-4 and V is TRBV5-1, with 7 positions matching TRBD1. The CDR3 consists of 16 residues. With 2 bases clipped from V and 0 bases from J, the junction kept 4 bases outside the gene matches. The germline V gene has CDR1 SGHRS and CDR2 YFSETQ.

CDR3 region: CASSLGSSQGNSPLHF. In nucleotides, the CDR3 is TGTGCCAGCAGCTTAGGGTCTTCCCAGGGAAATTCACCCCTCCACTTT. This chain links TRBV7-9 with TRBJ1-6; tentatively, D is TRBD1 (5 bases). The CDR3 extends over 16 amino acids. Germline lookup yields CDR1 SEHNR and CDR2 FQNEAQ (reference sequence). V was cut by 1 base and J by 7 bases, with 14 bases left in between.

The rearrangement links TRBV5-1 to TRBJ2-5, with 10 nucleotides matching TRBD2. V lost 4 bases, J lost 2 bases, and 5 bases stayed unmatched. Germline V lookup: CDR1 SGHRS, CDR2 YFSETQ. This CDR3 is built from 15 residues. CDR3: CASSVSGGPQETQYF. The CDR3, as DNA: TGCGCCAGCAGCGTTAGCGGGGGGCCACAAGAGACCCAGTACTTC. Drawing the rest from reference TRBV5-1 and TRBJ2-5, the complete variable domain is KAGVTQTPRYLIKTRGQQVTLSCSPISGHRSVSWYQQTPGQGLQFLFEYFSETQRNKGNFPGRFSGRQFSNSRSEMNVSTLELGDSALYLCASSVSGGPQETQYFGPGTRLLVL.

The chain couples TRBV6-5 to TRBJ1-2, with TRBD1 matching over 11 bases. Per germline, CDR1 MNHEY and CDR2 SVGAGI. This CDR3 comprises 14 residues. Trimming at V came to 8 bases and at J to 4 bases, leaving 6 bases not matched to a gene. CDR3 nucleotide sequence: TGTGCCAGCGCCGGGACAGGGGGGATCTATGGCTACACCTTC. Residues: CASAGTGGIYGYTF.

V gene TRBV5-1 combines with J gene TRBJ2-2, with 10 nucleotides matching TRBD2. Germline V gene data show CDR1 as SGHRS and CDR2 as YFSETQ. V shed 4 bases and J 5 bases; nucleotides not matched to a gene: 11. The length of the CDR3 is 17 residues. The CDR3 nucleotides read TGCGCCAGCAGCCTCGGCACTAGCGGGGCCACAACCGGGGAGCTGTTTTTT. It yields the protein CASSLGTSGATTGELFF.

V usage is TRBV5-1 and J usage is TRBJ2-5; 8 bases align to TRBD1. The CDR3 covers 16 residues. Germline CDR1 and CDR2: SGHRS and YFSETQ. The ends lost 4 bases at V and 5 bases at J; junction bases unmatched: 13. The DNA for the CDR3 is TGCGCCAGCAGCCCTGGGAGAACAGGGGGTGGGGAGACCCAGTACTTC. Translating gives CASSPGRTGGGETQYF.

The rearrangement uses TRBV19 and TRBJ1-1; perhaps TRBD1 as D (6 bases). Germline lookup yields CDR1 LNHDA and CDR2 SQIVND (reference sequence). This CDR3 is built from 14 residues. V lost 6 bases, J lost 1 base, and 12 bases lay in between. This CDR3 reads CASRPDRQNTEAFF. CDR3 in DNA: TGTGCCAGTAGACCGGACAGACAGAACACTGAAGCTTTCTTT.